These 14 T cell receptor beta chains were sequenced from one sample in a study of regulatory T cells in long-lasting Graves disease. Construction of TCR beta libraries relied on iRepertoire HTBI primers and on Arm-PCR targeting CDR3 regions. TCRdb analysed the multiplex PCR reads with MiXCR anew, one entry per CDR3 protein. The top ten clones hold under 50% of a sample with about 660,000 distinct CDR3 sequences, around 30% of them seen once. Time point indicated: persistent/refractory GD, antithyroid drugs over 5 years with positive TRAb. PBMC RNA was the source of the TCR library. Sequenced here: peripheral blood mononuclear cells (PBMCs), sampled when the disease was refractory, from a patient treated with antithyroid drugs. The source is a female donor with Graves disease.

This clonotype was seen at least ten times. V gene TRBV28 combines with J gene TRBJ2-7; D gene unclear. Per the germline V gene, CDR1 is MDHEN and CDR2 is SYDVKM. V lost 4 bases, J lost 3 bases, and 7 bases lay in between. This CDR3 has 12 amino acids. The CDR3 is CASSYRDYEQYF. CDR3 nucleotide sequence: TGTGCCAGCAGTTACAGAGACTACGAGCAGTACTTC. Full variable domain (remainder filled in from reference TRBV28 and TRBJ2-7): DVKVTQSSRYLVKRTGEKVFLECVQDMDHENMFWYRQDPGLGLRLIYFSYDVKMKEKGDIPEGYSVSREKKERFSLILESASTNQTSMYLCASSYRDYEQYFGPGTRLTVT.

This clonotype was recorded a few times. The rearrangement links TRBV12-5 to TRBJ2-7; D remains ambiguous. With 5 bases removed from V and 1 base from J, the gap between germline ends came to 12 bases. Germline V gives CDR1 LGHNT, CDR2 FRNRAP. This CDR3 is 14 amino acids long. CDR3 region: CASGPLLSSYEQYF. The DNA of the CDR3 is TGTGCTAGTGGTCCCCTCCTCAGTTCCTACGAGCAGTACTTC. The variable domain in full, with the rest retrieved from reference TRBV12-5 and TRBJ2-7, is DARVTQTPRHKVTEMGQEVTMRCQPILGHNTVFWYRQTMMQGLELLAYFRNRAPLDDSGMPKDRFSAEMPDATLATLKIQPSEPRDSAVYFCASGPLLSSYEQYFGPGTRLTVT.

The rearrangement uses TRBV25-1 and TRBJ1-1; perhaps TRBD1 as D (5 bases). The CDR3 is 14 amino acids. From germline, CDR1 is MGHDK and CDR2 SYGVNS. Trimming cost V 2 bases and J 11 bases, with 18 bases left between them. The CDR3 bases are TGTGCCAGCAGTGAACCCGCCGCCCGTGGGGGGGCTTTCTTT. Amino acid sequence: CASSEPAARGGAFF.

This clonotype was seen many times. The chain employs TRBV12-3 or TRBV12-4 and TRBJ1-2; a weak D match, TRBD1 (5 bases). CDR3 length: 16 residues. V was clipped by 4 bases and J by 4 bases, with 19 bases between them. The CDR3 reads CASSSMRGGVSYGYTF. The CDR3 DNA sequence: TGTGCCAGCAGTTCCATGCGGGGCGGCGTAAGCTATGGCTACACCTTC.

The genes are TRBV5-6 and TRBJ2-7; tentatively, D is TRBD1 or TRBD2 (5 bases each). The CDR3 runs 15 residues. Deletions cut 2 bases from V and 2 bases from J, with 14 bases between. Germline lookup yields CDR1 SGHDT and CDR2 YYEEEE. CDR3 in DNA: TGTGCCAGCAGCTTTTGGGGCGTCGGGACCTACGAGCAGTACTTC. It codes for CASSFWGVGTYEQYF.

The chain couples TRBV6-2 or TRBV6-3 to TRBJ2-1; D not certain. This CDR3 comprises 12 residues. Looked up from germline, CDR1 is MNHEY and CDR2 is SVGEGT. V was cut by 7 bases and J by 7 bases, with 11 bases left in between. This CDR3 is CASTVGSNEQFF. DNA for the CDR3: TGTGCCAGCACAGTGGGATCGAATGAGCAGTTCTTC.

This chain joins TRBV6-2 or TRBV6-3 and TRBJ1-1; D unresolved. Germline lookup yields CDR1 MNHEY and CDR2 SVGEGT. CDR3 length: 16 residues. V dropped 0 bases and J dropped 3 bases, with 14 bases sitting between them. Here the CDR3 DNA reads TGTGCCAGCAGTTACTCGTTTCGGATGGAGGACACTGAAGCTTTCTTT. This gives the protein CASSYSFRMEDTEAFF.

As regards this clonotype: A much larger clone sits a single nucleotide away, making a read error possible. The rearrangement joins TRBV28 to TRBJ1-5; TRBD1 matches at 7 bases. The CDR3 totals 15 residues. Germline loops: CDR1 MDHEN, CDR2 SYDVKM. The CDR3 DNA is TGTGCCAACAGTTTGGTGAAGGGGGCTTATCAGCCCCAGCATTTT. This sequence encodes CANSLVKGAYQPQHF.

The genes are TRBV15 and TRBJ2-3, with D possibly matching TRBD1 (5 bases). Trimming stripped 3 bases from V and 4 bases from J, with 11 bases between. This CDR3 is built from 14 residues. CDR1 is LNHNV and CDR2 is YYDKDF in the germline V gene (reference sequence). CDR3 sequence (DNA): TGTGCCACCAGCAGCCTGCAGGGCCCAGATACGCAGTATTTT. Protein sequence: CATSSLQGPDTQYF.

This clonotype has more than one count but fewer than ten. V and J are TRBV24-1 and TRBJ1-2, with D perhaps matching TRBD1 (6 bases). This CDR3 is built from 13 residues. The V gene lost 3 bases and the J gene lost 8 bases, with 12 bases spanning the gap. Germline CDR1 is KGHDR and CDR2 is SFDVKD. The CDR3 DNA is TGTGCCACCAGTGATGCTTCCGGGGGCGGCTACACCTTC. As protein: CATSDASGGGYTF.

The V and J genes are TRBV19 and TRBJ1-3, with D hard to call. This CDR3 is 15 amino acids long. The germline V gene encodes CDR1 LNHDA and CDR2 SQIVND (reference sequence). V dropped 9 bases and J dropped 0 bases, with 15 bases sitting between them. The DNA of the CDR3 is TGTGCCAGCGACCGGGAGGCTTTCTCTGGAAACACCATATATTTT. It encodes CASDREAFSGNTIYF.

J is TRBJ1-3 and V is TRBV27; TRBD1 agrees at 8 bases. The CDR3 extends over 17 amino acids. Trimming at V came to 5 bases and at J to 2 bases, leaving 11 bases not matched to a gene. Per germline, CDR1 MNHEY and CDR2 SMNVEV (reference sequence). CDR3 loop: CASSPVFATGAGNTIYF. Here the CDR3 DNA reads TGTGCCAGCAGTCCCGTGTTTGCGACAGGGGCTGGAAACACCATATATTTT.

The chain carries TRBV7-8 and TRBJ2-5; D gene ambiguous. Germline V gene sequence: CDR1 SGHVS, CDR2 FQNEAQ. The CDR3 contains 17 residues. Trimming took off 3 bases at V and 5 bases at J, with 22 bases between the two ends. The CDR3 loop reads CASSFGPDGYIWETQYF. The CDR3 DNA follows: TGTGCCAGCAGCTTCGGCCCAGACGGGTATATTTGGGAGACCCAGTACTTC.

The rearrangement uses TRBV3-1 and TRBJ2-1; TRBD2 agrees at 9 bases. V lost 5 bases to trimming and J lost 5 bases; unmatched junction nucleotides: 7. Germline-derived CDR1 and CDR2 are LGHDT and YNNKEL (reference sequence). This CDR3 is 15 amino acids long. CDR3 sequence: CASSYSGRSDNEQFF. DNA for the CDR3: TGTGCCAGCAGCTATAGCGGGAGATCCGACAATGAGCAGTTCTTC.